There are many counts of the clone carrying this TCR beta chain. Antigen unknown. CDR1 DFQATT and CDR2 SNEGSKA come from the germline V gene (reference sequence). Trimming removed 8 bases from V and 9 bases from J, with 23 bases in between. The CDR3 length is 13 residues. Amplified regions were TCR beta CDR3 sequences from RNA transcripts. The TCR CDR3 first-round RT-PCR relied on the HTBI primer set. TCRdb processed the multiplex PCR reads anew with MiXCR; each CDR3 protein has one entry. The data hold around 360,000 distinct CDR3 sequences, with nearly 15% observed a single time. These data are taken from a study of T cells in Graves' hyperthyroidism and ophthalmopathy. Overall study findings and caveats: The model identified upcoming ophthalmopathy a median roughly 6 months ahead of onset.

V usage is TRBV20-1 and J usage is TRBJ2-7; tentative D call: TRBD2 (6 bases). Sample: blood. The sequence derives from a woman aged 55-69 years with Graves' ophthalmopathy. CDR3 DNA: TGCAGTACTTCCGGTCCTAGCGTCACAGTGCAGTACTTC. Residues: CSTSGPSVTVQYF.